This TCR beta chain appears in the sequencing data of a study of blood T cell repertoires in COVID-19. Study-wide context: Samples of COVID-19 (acute and convalescent) were obtained from the United States, Italy and Spain. T cells, B-cell-depleted T cells, or PBMCs provided the cDNA or gDNA that served as material.

As originally analysed: Amplification of reference gene primers was used by the study to estimate nucleated cell counts. TCRdb keeps only in-frame clones here, not all; method: immunoSEQ multiplex PCR. V, J and clone size reflect that table, while D and trimming were determined from the DNA. Of over 150,000 clones listed, 65% to 85% are singletons. A remark on this clone: A read error may account for a junction end that differs from germline.

The sample comprised peripheral blood. This TCR came from a woman between 55 and 75 years old with acute or convalescent COVID-19.

The CDR3 here is CSVEDLGQLF. DNA of the CDR3: TGCAGCGTTGAAGATCTTGGACAGCTCTTC. The chain carries TRBV29-1 and TRBJ1-2; possible D gene TRBD1, 6 bases. This CDR3 contains 10 residues. Germline CDR1 and CDR2: SQVTM and ANQGSEA. Complete variable domain (other parts from reference TRBV29-1 and TRBJ1-2): SAVISQKPSRDICQRGTSLTIQCQVDSQVTMMFWYRQQPGQSLTLIATANQGSEATYESGFVIDKFPISRPNLTFSTLTVSNMSPEDSSIYLCSVEDLGQLFGSGTRLTVV.